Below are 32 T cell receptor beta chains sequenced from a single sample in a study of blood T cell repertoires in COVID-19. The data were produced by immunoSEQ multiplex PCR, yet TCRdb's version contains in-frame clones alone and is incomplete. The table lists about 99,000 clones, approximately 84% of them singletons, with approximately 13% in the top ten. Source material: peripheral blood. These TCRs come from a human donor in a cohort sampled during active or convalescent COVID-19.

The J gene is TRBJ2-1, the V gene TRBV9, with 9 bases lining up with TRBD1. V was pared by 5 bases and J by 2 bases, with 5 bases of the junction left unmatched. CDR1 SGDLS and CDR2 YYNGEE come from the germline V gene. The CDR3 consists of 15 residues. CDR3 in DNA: TGTGCCAGCAGGGAAACAGGGGGCGCCTACAATGAGCAGTTCTTC. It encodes CASRETGGAYNEQFF.

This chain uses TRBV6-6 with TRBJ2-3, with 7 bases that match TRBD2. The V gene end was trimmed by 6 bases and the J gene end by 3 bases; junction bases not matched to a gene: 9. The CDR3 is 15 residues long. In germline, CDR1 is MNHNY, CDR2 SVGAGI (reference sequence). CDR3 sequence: CASRDGLVVTDTQYF. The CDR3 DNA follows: TGTGCCAGCAGGGACGGACTAGTCGTGACAGATACGCAGTATTTT.

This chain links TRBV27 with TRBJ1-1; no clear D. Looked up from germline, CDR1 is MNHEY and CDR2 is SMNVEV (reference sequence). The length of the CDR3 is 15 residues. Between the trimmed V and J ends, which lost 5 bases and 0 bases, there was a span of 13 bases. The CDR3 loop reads CASSTSGGMNTEAFF. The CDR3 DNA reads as TGTGCCAGCAGTACCTCGGGAGGGATGAACACTGAAGCTTTCTTT.

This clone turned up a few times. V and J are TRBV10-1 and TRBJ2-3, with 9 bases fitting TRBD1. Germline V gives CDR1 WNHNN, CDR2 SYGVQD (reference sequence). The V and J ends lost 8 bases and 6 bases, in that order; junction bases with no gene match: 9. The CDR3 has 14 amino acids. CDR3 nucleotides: TGCGCCAGCGTCTGGACAGGGGCGCAGGATACGCAGTATTTT. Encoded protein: CASVWTGAQDTQYF.

The CDR3 region is CASSQEGAAYEQYF. In nucleotides, the CDR3 is TGTGCCAGCAGCCAAGAAGGAGCGGCCTACGAGCAGTACTTC. This chain joins TRBV4-2 and TRBJ2-7, with a weak D call TRBD2 (5 bases). V was cut by 0 bases and J by 2 bases, with 8 bases left in between. Germline assignment: CDR1 LGHNA and CDR2 YNFKEQ. There are 14 residues in the CDR3.

The chain's CDR3 is CASSSSGTGGAPLHF. The CDR3 DNA sequence: TGTGCCAGCAGTTCCTCCGGGACAGGGGGCGCACCCCTCCACTTT. The rearrangement uses TRBV27 and TRBJ1-6, with TRBD1 identical over 12 bases. This CDR3 has 15 residues. Losses at the gene ends were 4 bases for V and 11 bases for J; bases not matched to a gene: 6. From germline, CDR1 is MNHEY and CDR2 SMNVEV (reference sequence).

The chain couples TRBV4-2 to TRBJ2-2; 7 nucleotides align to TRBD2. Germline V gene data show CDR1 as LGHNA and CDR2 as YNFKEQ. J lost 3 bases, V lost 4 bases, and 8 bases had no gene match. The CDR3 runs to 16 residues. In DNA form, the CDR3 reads TGTGCCAGCAGCCGAGGGTTTGCGGGGGACACCGGGGAGCTGTTTTTT. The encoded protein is CASSRGFAGDTGELFF.

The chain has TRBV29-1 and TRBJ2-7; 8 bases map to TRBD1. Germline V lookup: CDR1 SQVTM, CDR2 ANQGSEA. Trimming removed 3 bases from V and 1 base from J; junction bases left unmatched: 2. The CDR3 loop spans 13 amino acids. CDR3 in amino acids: CSVDGTGSYEQYF. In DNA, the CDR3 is TGCAGCGTTGATGGGACAGGATCCTACGAGCAGTACTTC.

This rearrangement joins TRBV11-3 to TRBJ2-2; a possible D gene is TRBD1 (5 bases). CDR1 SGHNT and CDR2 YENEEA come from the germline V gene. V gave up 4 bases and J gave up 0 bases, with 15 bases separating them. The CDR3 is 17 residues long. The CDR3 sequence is CASSYDSLLSNTGELFF. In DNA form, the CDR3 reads TGTGCCAGCAGCTACGACAGCCTTCTATCGAACACCGGGGAGCTGTTTTTT. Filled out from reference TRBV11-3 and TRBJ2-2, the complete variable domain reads EAGVVQSPRYKIIEKKQPVAFWCNPISGHNTLYWYLQNLGQGPELLIRYENEEAVDDSQLPKDRFSAERLKGVDSTLKIQPAELGDSAVYLCASSYDSLLSNTGELFFGEGSRLTVL.

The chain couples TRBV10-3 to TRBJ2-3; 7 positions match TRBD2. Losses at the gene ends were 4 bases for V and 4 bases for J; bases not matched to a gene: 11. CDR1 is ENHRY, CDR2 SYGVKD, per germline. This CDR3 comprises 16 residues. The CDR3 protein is CAISGPMTGGADTQYF. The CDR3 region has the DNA TGTGCCATCAGTGGCCCCATGACGGGGGGAGCAGATACGCAGTATTTT.

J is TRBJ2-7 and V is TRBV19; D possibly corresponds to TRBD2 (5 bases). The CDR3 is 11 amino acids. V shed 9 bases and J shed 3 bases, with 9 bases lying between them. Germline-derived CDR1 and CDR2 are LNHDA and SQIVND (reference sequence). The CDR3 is CASGDNYEQYF. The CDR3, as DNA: TGTGCCAGCGGGGATAACTACGAGCAGTACTTC.

The CDR3 loop reads CASRAGRLMDTEAFF. The CDR3 nucleotides are TGTGCCAGCAGGGCGGGACGCCTAATGGACACTGAAGCTTTCTTT. The rearrangement joins TRBV6-5 to TRBJ1-1; a weak D match, TRBD1 (5 bases). The CDR3 runs to 15 residues. Germline loops: CDR1 MNHEY, CDR2 SVGAGI. Between the trimmed V and J ends, which lost 6 bases and 3 bases, there was a span of 17 bases.

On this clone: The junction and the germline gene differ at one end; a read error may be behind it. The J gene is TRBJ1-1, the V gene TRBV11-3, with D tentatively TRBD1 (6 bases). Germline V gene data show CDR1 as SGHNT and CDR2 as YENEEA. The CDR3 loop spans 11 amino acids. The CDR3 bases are TGTGCCAGCAGCTGGGACACAGAAGCTTTCTTT. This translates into CASSWDTEAFF. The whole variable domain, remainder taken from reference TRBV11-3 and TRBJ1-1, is EAGVVQSPRYKIIEKKQPVAFWCNPISGHNTLYWYLQNLGQGPELLIRYENEEAVDDSQLPKDRFSAERLKGVDSTLKIQPAELGDSAVYLCASSWDTEAFFGQGTRLTVV.

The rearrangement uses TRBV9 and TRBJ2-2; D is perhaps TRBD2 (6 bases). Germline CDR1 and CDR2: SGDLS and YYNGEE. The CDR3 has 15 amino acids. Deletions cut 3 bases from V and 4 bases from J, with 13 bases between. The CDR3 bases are TGTGCCAGCAGCGCGGCGGGACGGCCCACCGGGGAGCTGTTTTTT. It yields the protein CASSAAGRPTGELFF.

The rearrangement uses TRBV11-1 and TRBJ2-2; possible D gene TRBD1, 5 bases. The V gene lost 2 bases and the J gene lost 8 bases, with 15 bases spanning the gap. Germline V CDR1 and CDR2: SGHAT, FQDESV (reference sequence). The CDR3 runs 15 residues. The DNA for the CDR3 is TGTGCCAGCAGCTTATACGTCTCAAAGGGGGGGGAGCTGTTTTTT. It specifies CASSLYVSKGGELFF.

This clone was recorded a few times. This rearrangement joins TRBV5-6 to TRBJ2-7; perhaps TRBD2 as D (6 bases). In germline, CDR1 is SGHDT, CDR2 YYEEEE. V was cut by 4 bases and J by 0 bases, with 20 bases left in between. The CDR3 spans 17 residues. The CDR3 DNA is TGTGCCAGCAGCACCTATCTAGCGCCTAGGAGCTCCTACGAGCAGTACTTC. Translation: CASSTYLAPRSSYEQYF.

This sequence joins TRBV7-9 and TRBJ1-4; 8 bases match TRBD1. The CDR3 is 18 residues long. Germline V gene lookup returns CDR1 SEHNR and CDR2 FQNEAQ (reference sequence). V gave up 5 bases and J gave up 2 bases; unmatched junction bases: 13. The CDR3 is CASSHPRGAGGTNEKLFF. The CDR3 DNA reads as TGTGCCAGCAGCCACCCGAGGGGGGCAGGGGGCACTAATGAAAAACTGTTTTTT.

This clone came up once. CDR3 DNA sequence: TGTGCCAGCAGCTTAAAGGGGACAGGATCCTACGAGCAGTACTTC. Translation: CASSLKGTGSYEQYF. The chain couples TRBV11-1 to TRBJ2-7, with 8 bases aligning to TRBD1. CDR3 length: 15 residues. V dropped 2 bases and J dropped 1; count of bases not matched to a gene: 4. Germline V gene lookup returns CDR1 SGHAT and CDR2 FQDESV (reference sequence).

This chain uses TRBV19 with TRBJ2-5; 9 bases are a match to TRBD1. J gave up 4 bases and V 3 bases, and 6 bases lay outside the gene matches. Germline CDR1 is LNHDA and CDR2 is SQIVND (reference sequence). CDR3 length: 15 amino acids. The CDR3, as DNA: TGTGCCAGTAGTATCAGGACAGGGGCCGGAGAGACCCAGTACTTC. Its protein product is CASSIRTGAGETQYF.

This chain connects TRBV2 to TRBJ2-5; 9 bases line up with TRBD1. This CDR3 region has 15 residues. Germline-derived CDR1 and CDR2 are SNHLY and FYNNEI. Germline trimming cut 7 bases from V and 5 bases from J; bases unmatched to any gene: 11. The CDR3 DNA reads TGTGCCAGCAAGCCGGGACAGGGCCAATGGGAGACCCAGTACTTC. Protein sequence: CASKPGQGQWETQYF.

CDR3 residues: CSASSTDTQYF. In DNA form, the CDR3 reads TGCAGTGCTTCTAGCACAGATACGCAGTATTTT. The V call is TRBV20-1, the J call TRBJ2-3; D remains unclear. Looked up from germline, CDR1 is DFQATT and CDR2 is SNEGSKA (reference sequence). Trimming took off 5 bases at V and 0 bases at J, with 3 bases between the two ends. The CDR3 is 11 residues long.

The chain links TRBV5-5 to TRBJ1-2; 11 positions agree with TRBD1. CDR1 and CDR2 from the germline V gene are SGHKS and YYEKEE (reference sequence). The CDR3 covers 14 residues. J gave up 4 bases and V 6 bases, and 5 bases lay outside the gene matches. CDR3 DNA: TGTGCCAGCAAAGGACAGGGGGCTGTCTATGGCTACACCTTC. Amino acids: CASKGQGAVYGYTF.

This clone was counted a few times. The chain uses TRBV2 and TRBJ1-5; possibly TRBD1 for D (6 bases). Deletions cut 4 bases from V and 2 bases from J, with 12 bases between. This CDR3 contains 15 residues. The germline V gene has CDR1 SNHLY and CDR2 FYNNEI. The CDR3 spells CASSVIRGGNQPQHF. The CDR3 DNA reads TGTGCCAGCAGTGTAATCAGGGGAGGCAATCAGCCCCAGCATTTT.

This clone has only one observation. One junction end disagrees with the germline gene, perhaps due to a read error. CDR3 in DNA: TGTGCCAGCAGCTTAGATCTGATTGAGCGGAGGAAGTCCTTC. Its translation: CASSLDLIERRKSF. The genes are TRBV11-2 and TRBJ1-2; D remains ambiguous. Per the germline V gene, CDR1 is SGHAT and CDR2 is FQNNGV. CDR3 size: 14 residues.

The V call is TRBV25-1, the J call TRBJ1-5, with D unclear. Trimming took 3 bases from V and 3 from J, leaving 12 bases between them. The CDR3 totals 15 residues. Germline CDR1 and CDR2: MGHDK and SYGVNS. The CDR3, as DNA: TGTGCCAGCAGTGATTCTTTGACACCCAATCAGCCCCAGCATTTT. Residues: CASSDSLTPNQPQHF.

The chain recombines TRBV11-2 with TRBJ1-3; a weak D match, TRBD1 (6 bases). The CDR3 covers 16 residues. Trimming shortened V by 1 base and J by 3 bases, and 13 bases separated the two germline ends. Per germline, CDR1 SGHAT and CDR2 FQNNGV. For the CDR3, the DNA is TGTGCCAGCAGCTTAGCAGGGGATCTTGGTGGAAACACCATATATTTT. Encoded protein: CASSLAGDLGGNTIYF.

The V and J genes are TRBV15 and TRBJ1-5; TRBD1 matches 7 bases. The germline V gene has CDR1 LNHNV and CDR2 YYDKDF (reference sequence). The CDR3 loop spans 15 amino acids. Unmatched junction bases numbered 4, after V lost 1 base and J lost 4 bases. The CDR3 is CATSRAGQANQPQHF. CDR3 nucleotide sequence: TGTGCCACCAGCAGAGCCGGACAGGCTAATCAGCCCCAGCATTTT.

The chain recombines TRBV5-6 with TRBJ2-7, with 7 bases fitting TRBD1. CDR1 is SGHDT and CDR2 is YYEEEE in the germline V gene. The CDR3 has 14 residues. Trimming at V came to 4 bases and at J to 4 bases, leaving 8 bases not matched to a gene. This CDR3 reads CASSEDRMGYEQYF. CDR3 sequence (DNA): TGTGCCAGCAGCGAGGACAGGATGGGATACGAGCAGTACTTC.

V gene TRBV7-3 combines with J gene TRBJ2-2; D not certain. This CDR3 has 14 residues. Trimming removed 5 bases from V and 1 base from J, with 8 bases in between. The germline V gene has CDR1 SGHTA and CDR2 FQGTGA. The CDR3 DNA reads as TGTGCCAGCAGCCCGTCCAGGAACACCGGGGAGCTGTTTTTT. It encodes CASSPSRNTGELFF.

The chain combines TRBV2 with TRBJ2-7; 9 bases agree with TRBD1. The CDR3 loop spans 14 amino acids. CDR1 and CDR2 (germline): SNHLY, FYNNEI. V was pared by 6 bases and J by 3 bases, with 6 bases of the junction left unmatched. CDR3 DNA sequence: TGTGCCAGCAGGCGGACAGGGGTAAGCTACGAGCAGTACTTC. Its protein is CASRRTGVSYEQYF.

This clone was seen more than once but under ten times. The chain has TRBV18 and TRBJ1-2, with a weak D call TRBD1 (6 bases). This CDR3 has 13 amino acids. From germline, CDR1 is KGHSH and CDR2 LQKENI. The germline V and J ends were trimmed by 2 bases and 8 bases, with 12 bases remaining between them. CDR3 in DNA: TGTGCCAGCTCACCAGGGGGCTGGGAAGGCTACACCTTC. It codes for CASSPGGWEGYTF.

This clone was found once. The CDR3 reads CASSQQANIIGYTF. The CDR3 nucleotides are TGTGCCAGCAGCCAACAGGCAAATATAATTGGCTACACCTTC. J is TRBJ1-2 and V is TRBV14; D unresolved. Trimming removed 2 bases at V and 7 bases at J, with 14 bases between. Germline V CDR1 and CDR2: SGHDN, FVKESK. CDR3 length: 14 residues. The full variable domain, completed using reference TRBV14 and TRBJ1-2, is EAGVTQFPSHSVIEKGQTVTLRCDPISGHDNLYWYRRVMGKEIKFLLHFVKESKQDESGMPNNRFLAERTGGTYSTLKVQPAELEDSGVYFCASSQQANIIGYTFGSGTRLTVV.